The following is a T cell receptor beta chain sequence with its context. Its target is not known. This sample was included in a study of shared clonotypes between healthy human individuals. Looking at the study overall: Per donor, three plates held CD4 naive cells, three held CD4 memory, two held CD8 naive and one held CD8 memory. Findings and caveats of the study: It was observed that roughly 4.8% of naive CD4 clonotypes were shared across a few donors.

Per the original data handling: Junction-only immunoSEQ data arrived without quality scores, meaning filtering differed. The assay was immunoSEQ multiplex PCR, and TCRdb's table has in-frame clones only and misses some. V, J and clone size reflect that table, while D and trimming were determined from the DNA. The profile covers approximately 2.5 million clones, with 90% to 95% appearing a single time and roughly 0.13% taken by the ten largest. Study donors comprised healthy, HIV-negative adults devoid of recent acute infection or vaccination. This receptor was identified in a man between 18 and 29 years old in good health. Sample: naive CD4+ T cells sorted from blood. As for subset: CD45RA+ positively selected.

The CDR3 here is CASSLQGSSYEQYF. CDR3 bases: TGTGCCAGCAGCTTACAGGGGTCCTCCTACGAGCAGTACTTC. V and J are TRBV5-4 and TRBJ2-7; 7 bases match TRBD1. The CDR3 sequence is 14 residues long. The V gene end was trimmed by 2 bases and the J gene end by 0 bases; junction bases not matched to a gene: 2. The V gene's germline CDR1 is SGHNT and CDR2 YYREEE (reference sequence).